This is a list of T cell receptor beta chains from one sample in a study of T-cell reconstitution after alpha-beta-depleted transplantation in children. TCRdb fed the PCR reads into MiXCR, producing one record per CDR3 protein. The sample lists 900,000 or so distinct CDR3 sequences, roughly 15% occurring once. The sample here was PBMCs, mostly from graft donor cells, taken 360 days after TCRalphabeta/CD19-depleted stem cell transplant. These receptors came from a male patient younger than 18 who had a stem cell transplant for acute lymphoblastic leukemia, so the T cells may come from the graft donor. CDR3s include the opening cysteine and the closing phenylalanine or tryptophan. The D gene is left open where the match is weak. The size field is filled for only some rows; it gives once, few, many or a size class.

j_gene,d_gene,v_gene,abundance,CDR3nt,CDR3aa
TRBJ2-3,TRBD1,TRBV7-9,few,TGTGCCAGCATGGCAGGGGGCTTGGAGTATTTT,CASMAGGLEYF
TRBJ2-4,-,TRBV4-1,few,TGCGCCAGCAGCCTAGATTCAAACATTCAGTACTTC,CASSLDSNIQYF
TRBJ2-5,-,TRBV19,-,TGTGCCAGTAGTATAGATACTCCCCCCAAGACCCAGTACTTC,CASSIDTPPKTQYF
TRBJ2-1,TRBD2,TRBV18,few,TGTGCCAGCTCACCTCAAGCGGGAGCGGGTGAGCAGTTCTTC,CASSPQAGAGEQFF
TRBJ1-2,-,TRBV5-1,few,TGCGCCACCCGGGACGGCAACTATGGCTACACCTTC,CATRDGNYGYTF
TRBJ2-1,-,TRBV3-1,-,TGTGCCAGCAGCCAAGGCGGAAGGGTGGGGAATGAGCAGTTCTTC,CASSQGGRVGNEQFF
TRBJ2-7,TRBD2,TRBV7-3,-,TGTGCCAGCAGCTTAACAGGGACTAGCGGTGACGAGCAGTACTTC,CASSLTGTSGDEQYF
TRBJ2-7,-,TRBV7-9,few,TGTGCCAGCAGCTTAAAGGGGCAGACGTACTTC,CASSLKGQTYF
TRBJ2-7,TRBD1,TRBV11-1,few,TGTGCCAGCAGCGCCTTGGACAGGATAAGAGAGCAGTACTTC,CASSALDRIREQYF
TRBJ2-1,-,TRBV15,few,TGTGCCACCAGCAGAGACGGGGCCTACAATGAGCAGTTCTTC,CATSRDGAYNEQFF
TRBJ2-7,-,TRBV7-9,-,TGTGCCAGCAGCTTAGAATTGGGGGCCTACGAGCAGTACTTC,CASSLELGAYEQYF
TRBJ2-3,TRBD2,TRBV19,few,TGTGCCAGTAGTATAACTAGCGGGAGCACAGATACGCAGTATTTT,CASSITSGSTDTQYF
TRBJ2-1,TRBD2,TRBV4-1,once,TGCGCCAGCAGCCGACTCGGGACTAGCGGGGCCAATGAGCAGTTCTTC,CASSRLGTSGANEQFF
TRBJ1-5,-,TRBV12-5,few,TGTGCTAGTGGTTTGGTCCTCGGTCAGCCCCAGCATTTT,CASGLVLGQPQHF
TRBJ2-2,-,TRBV7-2,many,TGTGCCAGCAGCTCGATCACCGGGGAGCTGTTTTTT,CASSSITGELFF
TRBJ2-7,-,TRBV4-1,few,TGCGCCAGCAGCTCGGGGGGCTTCAGGGGGCTCACCTACGAGCAGTACTTC,CASSSGGFRGLTYEQYF
TRBJ2-2,TRBD1,TRBV5-1,-,TGCGCCAGCAGCACCGGGACAGGGGGCCTCGGGGAGCTGTTTTTT,CASSTGTGGLGELFF
TRBJ2-3,TRBD2,TRBV29-1,few,TGCAGCGTCAACCGGGGGGGGGCAGATACGCAGTATTTT,CSVNRGGADTQYF
TRBJ1-1,-,TRBV12-3/TRBV12-4,many,TGTGCCAGCAGTCCAACGACAGTCACTGAAGCTTTCTTT,CASSPTTVTEAFF
TRBJ2-5,-,TRBV11-2,-,TGTGCCAGCAGCCGGCGTGGAGGAGTGGAGACCCAGTACTTC,CASSRRGGVETQYF
TRBJ1-1,-,TRBV27,-,TGTGCCAGCAGCTCGATTGGTGAAGCTTTCTTT,CASSSIGEAFF
TRBJ2-5,-,TRBV7-9,few,TGTGCCAGCAGAGGGTACCAAGAGACCCAGTACTTC,CASRGYQETQYF
TRBJ2-7,-,TRBV15,-,TGTGCCACCAGCGGCGGAGAGGGACTGCACTCCTACGAGCAGTACTTC,CATSGGEGLHSYEQYF
TRBJ2-7,-,TRBV27,-,TGTGCCAGCAGTACCGGGATGGGCGGCGAGCAGTACTTC,CASSTGMGGEQYF